Listed below are T cell receptor beta chains from one sample, sequenced in a study of read filtering for tumor transcriptome and immune sequencing. TCRdb passed the reads through MiXCR, listing each CDR3 protein once. The sample shows several thousand distinct CDR3 sequences, about 20% of them seen only once. The specimen sequenced was a population of CD138-negative cells sorted from bone marrow. These TCRs come from a donor at least 40 years old with multiple myeloma. Each CDR3 is given with its conserved first and last residue. Each record gives: J gene, V gene, D gene, clone size, CDR3 DNA, CDR3 protein. The D gene is left open where the match is weak. Rows may omit the clone size; those that give it use once, few, many or a size class.

TRBJ1-2 TRBV20-1 NA medium-sized TGCAGTGCTAGAGCGGCCAGTGGGGACACGATTGACTACGGCTACACCTTC CSARAASGDTIDYGYTF
TRBJ1-2 TRBV21-1 NA NA TGTGCCAGCACCCCAAAGAGGTCGGCTAACTATGGCTACACCTTC CASTPKRSANYGYTF
TRBJ2-1 TRBV7-3 NA medium-sized TGTGCCAGCAGCTTATTCGGGGCCAATGAGCAGTTCTTC CASSLFGANEQFF
TRBJ2-5 TRBV5-1 NA NA TGCGCCAGCAGCTTTTTCGGGAGTAAGGCCCAAGAGACCCAGTACTTC CASSFFGSKAQETQYF
TRBJ1-4 TRBV19 TRBD1 many TGTGCCAGTAGTCACCAGGACAGGATTAATGAAAAACTGTTTTTT CASSHQDRINEKLFF
TRBJ2-3 TRBV3-1 NA medium-sized TGTGCCAGCAGCGACACCACTAGTGGCGGTAGCACAGATACGCAGTATTTT CASSDTTSGGSTDTQYF
TRBJ2-7 TRBV7-8 NA NA TGTGCCAGCAGCCCCCGACTAACCGGAGACTACGAGCAGTACTTC CASSPRLTGDYEQYF
TRBJ2-7 TRBV20-1 NA few TGCAGTGCTAGAGATTTTATGAGCGGTTCCTACGAGCAGTACTTC CSARDFMSGSYEQYF
TRBJ2-2 TRBV6-4 NA medium-sized TGTGCCAGCAGTAGAGGGGAAACCGGGGAGCTGTTTTTT CASSRGETGELFF
TRBJ1-1 TRBV3-1 TRBD1 medium-sized TGTGCCAGCAGCCACTGGACAGGGGCGAACACTGAAGCTTTCTTT CASSHWTGANTEAFF
TRBJ2-5 TRBV11-2 NA many TGTGCCAGCAGCTTAGATCTCGGAGGGGGCGGGGAGACCCAGTACTTC CASSLDLGGGGETQYF
TRBJ2-1 TRBV28 NA many TGTGCCAGCAGTTTTAGGGAACAAAAGATCTTC CASSFREQKIF
TRBJ1-5 TRBV6-2/TRBV6-3 NA many TGTGCCAGCAGTCGACCGGGATTTAGCAATCAGCCCCAGCATTTT CASSRPGFSNQPQHF
TRBJ2-5 TRBV28 TRBD1 medium-sized TGTGCCAGCAGTTTACGAGGACAGGGGGCAGGGGAGACCCAGTACTTC CASSLRGQGAGETQYF
TRBJ2-3 TRBV27 NA medium-sized TGTGCCAGCAGTTGGGGGGATCAGAGCACAGATACGCAGTATTTT CASSWGDQSTDTQYF
TRBJ2-4 TRBV5-1 NA many TGCGCCAGCAGCCCAGGGCTAGCCAAAAACTTTCAGTACTTC CASSPGLAKNFQYF
TRBJ2-7 TRBV24-1 NA NA TGTGCCACCAGTGATTTACAAGTCGGGGCCCCGTACTTC CATSDLQVGAPYF
TRBJ2-5 TRBV20-1 NA many TGCAGTGCTAGAGATACTAGGATCCAAGAGACCCAGTACTTC CSARDTRIQETQYF
TRBJ2-1 TRBV5-1 NA NA TGCGCCAGCAAAAACCCCACTGGAAGCGATGAGCAGTTCTTC CASKNPTGSDEQFF
TRBJ2-5 TRBV7-2 TRBD1 many TGTGCCAGCAGCAACGGTGACAGGGGGCAAGAGACCCAGTACTTC CASSNGDRGQETQYF